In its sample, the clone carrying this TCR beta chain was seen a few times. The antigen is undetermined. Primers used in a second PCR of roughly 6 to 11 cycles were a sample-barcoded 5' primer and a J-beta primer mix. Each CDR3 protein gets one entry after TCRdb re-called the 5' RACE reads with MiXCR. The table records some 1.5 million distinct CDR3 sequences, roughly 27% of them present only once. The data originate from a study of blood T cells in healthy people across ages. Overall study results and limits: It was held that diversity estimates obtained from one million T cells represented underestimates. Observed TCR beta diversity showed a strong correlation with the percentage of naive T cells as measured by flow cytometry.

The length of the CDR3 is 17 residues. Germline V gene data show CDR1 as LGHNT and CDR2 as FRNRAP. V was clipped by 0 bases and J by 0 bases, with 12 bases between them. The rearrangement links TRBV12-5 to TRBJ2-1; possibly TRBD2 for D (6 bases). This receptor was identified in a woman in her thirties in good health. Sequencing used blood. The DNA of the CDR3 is TGTGCTAGTGGTTTGGTAAGCGGGCTGAGCTCCTACAATGAGCAGTTCTTC. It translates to CASGLVSGLSSYNEQFF.